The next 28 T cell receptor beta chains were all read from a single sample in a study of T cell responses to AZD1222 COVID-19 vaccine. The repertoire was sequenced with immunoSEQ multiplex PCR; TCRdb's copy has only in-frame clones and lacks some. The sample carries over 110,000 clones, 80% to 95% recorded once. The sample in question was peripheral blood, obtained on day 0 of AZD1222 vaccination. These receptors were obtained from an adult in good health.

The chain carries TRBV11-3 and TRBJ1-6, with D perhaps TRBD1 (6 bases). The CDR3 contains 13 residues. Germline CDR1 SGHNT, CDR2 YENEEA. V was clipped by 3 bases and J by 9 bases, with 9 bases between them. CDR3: CASSFGTTSPLHF. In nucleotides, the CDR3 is TGTGCCAGCAGCTTCGGGACAACTTCACCCCTCCACTTT.

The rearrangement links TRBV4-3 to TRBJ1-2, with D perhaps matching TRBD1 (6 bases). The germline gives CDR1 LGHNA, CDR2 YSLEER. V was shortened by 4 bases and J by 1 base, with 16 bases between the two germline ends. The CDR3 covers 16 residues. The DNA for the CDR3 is TGCGCCAGCAGCCGTTCGGGGGCACAGTTTAACTATGGCTACACCTTC. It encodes CASSRSGAQFNYGYTF.

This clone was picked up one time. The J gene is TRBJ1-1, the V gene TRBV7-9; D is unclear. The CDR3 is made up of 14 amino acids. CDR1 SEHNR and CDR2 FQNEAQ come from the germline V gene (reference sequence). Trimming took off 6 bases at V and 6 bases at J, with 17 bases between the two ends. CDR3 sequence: CASRPDAGSAEAFF. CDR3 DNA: TGTGCCAGCAGACCTGATGCGGGATCGGCTGAAGCTTTCTTT.

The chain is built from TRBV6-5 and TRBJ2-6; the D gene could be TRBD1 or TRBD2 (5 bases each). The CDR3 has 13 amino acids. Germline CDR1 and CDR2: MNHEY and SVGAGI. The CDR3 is CSSRGAGANVLTF. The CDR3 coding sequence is TGTTCTTCGAGGGGCGCTGGGGCCAACGTCCTGACTTTC.

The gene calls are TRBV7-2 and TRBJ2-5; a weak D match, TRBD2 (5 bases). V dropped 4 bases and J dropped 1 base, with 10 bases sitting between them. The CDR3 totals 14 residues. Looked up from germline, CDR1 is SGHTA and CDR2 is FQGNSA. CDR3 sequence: CASSSQAVQETQYF. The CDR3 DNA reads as TGTGCCAGCAGCTCCCAAGCGGTCCAAGAGACCCAGTACTTC. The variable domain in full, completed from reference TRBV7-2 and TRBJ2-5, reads GAGVSQSPSNKVTEKGKDVELRCDPISGHTALYWYRQSLGQGLEFLIYFQGNSAPDKSGLPSDRFSAERTGGSVSTLTIQRTQQEDSAVYLCASSSQAVQETQYFGPGTRLLVL.

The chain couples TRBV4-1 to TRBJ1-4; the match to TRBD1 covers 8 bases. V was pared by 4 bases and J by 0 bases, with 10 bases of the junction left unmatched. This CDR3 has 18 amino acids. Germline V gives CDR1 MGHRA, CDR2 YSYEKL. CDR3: CASSLQGGRRTTNEKLFF. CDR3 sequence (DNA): TGCGCCAGCAGCCTACAGGGGGGACGGAGGACAACTAATGAAAAACTGTTTTTT.

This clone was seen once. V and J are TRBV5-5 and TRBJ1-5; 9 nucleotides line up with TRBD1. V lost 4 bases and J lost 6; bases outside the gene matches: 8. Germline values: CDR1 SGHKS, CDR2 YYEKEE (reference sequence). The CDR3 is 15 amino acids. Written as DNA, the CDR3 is TGTGCCAGCAGCCCCCTGGGACAGGGCTTTCAGCCCCAGCATTTT. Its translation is CASSPLGQGFQPQHF.

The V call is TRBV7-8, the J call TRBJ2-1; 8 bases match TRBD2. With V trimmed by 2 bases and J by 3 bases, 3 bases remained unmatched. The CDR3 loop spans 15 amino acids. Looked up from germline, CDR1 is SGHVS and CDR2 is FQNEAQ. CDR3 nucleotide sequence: TGTGCCAGCAGCTTACAGCGGGGGATCTACAATGAGCAGTTCTTC. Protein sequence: CASSLQRGIYNEQFF. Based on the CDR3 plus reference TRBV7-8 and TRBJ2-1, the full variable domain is GAGVSQSPRYKVAKRGQDVALRCDPISGHVSLFWYQQALGQGPEFLTYFQNEAQLDKSGLPSDRFFAERPEGSVSTLKIQRTQQEDSAVYLCASSLQRGIYNEQFFGPGTRLTVL.

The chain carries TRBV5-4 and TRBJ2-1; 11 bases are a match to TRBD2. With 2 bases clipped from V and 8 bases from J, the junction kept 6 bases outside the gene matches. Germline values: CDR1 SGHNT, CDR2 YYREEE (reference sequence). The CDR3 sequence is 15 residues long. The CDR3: CASSFGTSGWDEQFF. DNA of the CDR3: TGTGCCAGCAGCTTCGGGACTAGCGGTTGGGATGAGCAGTTCTTC.

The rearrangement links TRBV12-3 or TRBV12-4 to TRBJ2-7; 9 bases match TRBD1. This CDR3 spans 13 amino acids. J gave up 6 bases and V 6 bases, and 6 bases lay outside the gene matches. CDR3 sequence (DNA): TGTGCCAGCAGAAGGGACAGGGTACGCGAGCAGTACTTC. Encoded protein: CASRRDRVREQYF.

The CDR3 DNA is TGCGCCAGCAGCTCCGGAACAGGGTCCGAGCAGTACTTC. This encodes CASSSGTGSEQYF. The V gene is TRBV5-1, the J gene TRBJ2-7; D may be TRBD1 (6 bases). Looked up from germline, CDR1 is SGHRS and CDR2 is YFSETQ. Between the trimmed V and J ends, which lost 3 bases and 6 bases, there was a span of 13 bases. The CDR3 contains 13 residues.

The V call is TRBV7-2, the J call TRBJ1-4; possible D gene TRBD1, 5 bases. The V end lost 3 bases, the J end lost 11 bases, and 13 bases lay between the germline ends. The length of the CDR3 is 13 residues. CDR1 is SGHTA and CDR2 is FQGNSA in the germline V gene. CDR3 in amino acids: CASSFQGGGKLFF. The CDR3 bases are TGTGCCAGCAGCTTTCAGGGTGGTGGCAAACTGTTTTTT.

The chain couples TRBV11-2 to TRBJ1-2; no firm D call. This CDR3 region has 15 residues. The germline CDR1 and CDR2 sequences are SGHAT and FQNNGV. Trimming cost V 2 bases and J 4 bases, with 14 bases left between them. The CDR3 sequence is CASSLPPPGSYGYTF. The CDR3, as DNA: TGTGCCAGCAGCTTACCCCCTCCGGGGTCCTATGGCTACACCTTC.

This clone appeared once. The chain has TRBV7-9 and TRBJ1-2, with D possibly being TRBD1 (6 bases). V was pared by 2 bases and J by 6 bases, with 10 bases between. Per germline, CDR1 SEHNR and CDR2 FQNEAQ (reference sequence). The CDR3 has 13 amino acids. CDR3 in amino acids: CASSLWDTHGYTF. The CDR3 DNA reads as TGTGCCAGCAGCTTATGGGACACCCATGGCTACACCTTC.

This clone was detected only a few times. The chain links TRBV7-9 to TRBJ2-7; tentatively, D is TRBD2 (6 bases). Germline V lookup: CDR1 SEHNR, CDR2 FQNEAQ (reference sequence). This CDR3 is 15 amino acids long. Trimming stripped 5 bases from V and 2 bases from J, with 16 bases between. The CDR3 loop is CASSLGTSFTYEQYF. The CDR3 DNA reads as TGTGCCAGCAGCCTCGGGACTTCCTTTACCTACGAGCAGTACTTC.

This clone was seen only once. The CDR3 loop reads CASSQGGTYYEQYF. Here the CDR3 DNA reads TGCGCCAGCAGCCAAGGGGGGACTTACTACGAGCAGTACTTC. The chain carries TRBV4-3 and TRBJ2-7, with a tentative D call TRBD2 (6 bases). Between the trimmed V and J ends, which lost 1 base and 3 bases, there was a span of 10 bases. The CDR3 has 14 amino acids. CDR1 LGHNA and CDR2 YSLEER come from the germline V gene.

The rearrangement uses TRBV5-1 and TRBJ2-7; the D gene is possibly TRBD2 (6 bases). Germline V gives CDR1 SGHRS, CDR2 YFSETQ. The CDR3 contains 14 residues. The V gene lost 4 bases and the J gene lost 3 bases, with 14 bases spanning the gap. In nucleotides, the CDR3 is TGCGCCAGCAGCGGGCCGGGAGTGGGCTACGAGCAGTACTTC. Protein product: CASSGPGVGYEQYF.

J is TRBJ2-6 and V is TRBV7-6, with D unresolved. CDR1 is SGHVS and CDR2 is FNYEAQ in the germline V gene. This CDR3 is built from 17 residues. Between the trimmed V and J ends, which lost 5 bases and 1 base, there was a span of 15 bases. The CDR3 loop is CASSPLGPLSGANVLTF. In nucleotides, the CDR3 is TGTGCCAGCAGCCCACTTGGACCCTTATCTGGGGCCAACGTCCTGACTTTC. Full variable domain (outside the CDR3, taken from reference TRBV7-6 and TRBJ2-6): GAGVSQSPRYKVTKRGQDVALRCDPISGHVSLYWYRQALGQGPEFLTYFNYEAQQDKSGLPNDRFSAERPEGSISTLTIQRTEQRDSAMYRCASSPLGPLSGANVLTFGAGSRLTVL.

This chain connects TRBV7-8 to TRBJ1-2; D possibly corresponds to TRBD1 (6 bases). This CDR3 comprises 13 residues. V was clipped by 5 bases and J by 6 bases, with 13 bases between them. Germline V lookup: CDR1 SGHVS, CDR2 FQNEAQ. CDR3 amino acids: CASSRRTENGYTF. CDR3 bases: TGTGCCAGCAGCCGCCGGACAGAGAATGGCTACACCTTC.

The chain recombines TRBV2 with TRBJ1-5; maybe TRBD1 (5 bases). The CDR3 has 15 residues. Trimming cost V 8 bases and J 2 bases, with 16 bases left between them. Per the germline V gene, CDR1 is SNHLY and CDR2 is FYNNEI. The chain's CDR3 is CASSWVGAGNQPQHF. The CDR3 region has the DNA TGTGCCAGCTCCTGGGTCGGGGCAGGCAATCAGCCCCAGCATTTT. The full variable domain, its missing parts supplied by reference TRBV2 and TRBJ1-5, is EPEVTQTPSHQVTQMGQEVILRCVPISNHLYFYWYRQILGQKVEFLVSFYNNEISEKSEIFDDQFSVERPDGSNFTLKIRSTKLEDSAMYFCASSWVGAGNQPQHFGDGTRLSIL.

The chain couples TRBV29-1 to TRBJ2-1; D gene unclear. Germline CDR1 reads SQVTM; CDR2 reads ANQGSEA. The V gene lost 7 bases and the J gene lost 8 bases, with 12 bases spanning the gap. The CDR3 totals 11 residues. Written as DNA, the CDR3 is TGCAGCGCTACGCCTCGGGATGAGCAGTTCTTC. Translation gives CSATPRDEQFF.

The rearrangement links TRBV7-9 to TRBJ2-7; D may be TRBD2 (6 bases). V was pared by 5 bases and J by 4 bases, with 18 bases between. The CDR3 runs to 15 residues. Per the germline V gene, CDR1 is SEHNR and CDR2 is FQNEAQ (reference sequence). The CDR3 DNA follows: TGTGCCAGCAGCAAAAGTGGGACTCGACTTTACGAGCAGTACTTC. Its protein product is CASSKSGTRLYEQYF.

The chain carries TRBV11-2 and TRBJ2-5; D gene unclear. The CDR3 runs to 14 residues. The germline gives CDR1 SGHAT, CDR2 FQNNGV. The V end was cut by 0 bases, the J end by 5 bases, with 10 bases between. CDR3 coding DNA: TGTGCCAGCAGCTTAGATGTTGCTTTGGAGACCCAGTACTTC. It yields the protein CASSLDVALETQYF.

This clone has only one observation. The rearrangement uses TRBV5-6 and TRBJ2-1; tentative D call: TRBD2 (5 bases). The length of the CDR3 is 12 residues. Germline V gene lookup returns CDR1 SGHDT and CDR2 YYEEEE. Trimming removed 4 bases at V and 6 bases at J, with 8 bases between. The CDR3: CASSLAGNEQFF. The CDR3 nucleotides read TGTGCCAGCAGCCTGGCGGGCAATGAGCAGTTCTTC. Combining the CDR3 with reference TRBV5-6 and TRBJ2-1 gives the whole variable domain DAGVTQSPTHLIKTRGQQVTLRCSPKSGHDTVSWYQQALGQGPQFIFQYYEEEERQRGNFPDRFSGHQFPNYSSELNVNALLLGDSALYLCASSLAGNEQFFGPGTRLTVL.

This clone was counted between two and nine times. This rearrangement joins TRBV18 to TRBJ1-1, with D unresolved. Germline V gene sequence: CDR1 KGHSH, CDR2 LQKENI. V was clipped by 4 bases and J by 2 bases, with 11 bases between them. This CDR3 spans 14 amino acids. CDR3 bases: TGTGCCAGCTCACAGACCAACGGCAACACTGAAGCTTTCTTT. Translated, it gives CASSQTNGNTEAFF.

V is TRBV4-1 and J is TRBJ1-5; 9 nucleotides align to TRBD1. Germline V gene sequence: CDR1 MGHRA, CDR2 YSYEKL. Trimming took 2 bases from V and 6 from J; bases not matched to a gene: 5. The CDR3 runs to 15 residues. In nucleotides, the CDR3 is TGCGCCAGCAGCCAATGGGACAGGGTGGGTCAGCCCCAGCATTTT. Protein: CASSQWDRVGQPQHF.

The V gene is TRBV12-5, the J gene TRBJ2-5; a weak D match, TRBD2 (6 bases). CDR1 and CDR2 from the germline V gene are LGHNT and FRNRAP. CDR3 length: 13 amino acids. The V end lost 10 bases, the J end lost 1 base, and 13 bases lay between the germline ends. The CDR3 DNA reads TGTGCTACTAAATCCGGGAGCCAAGAGACCCAGTACTTC. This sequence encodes CATKSGSQETQYF.

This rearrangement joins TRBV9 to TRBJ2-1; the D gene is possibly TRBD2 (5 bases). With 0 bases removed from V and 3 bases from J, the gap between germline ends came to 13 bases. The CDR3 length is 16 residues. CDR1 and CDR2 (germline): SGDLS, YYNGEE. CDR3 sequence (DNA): TGTGCCAGCAGCGTAGGGGCCAGCGCGGGCTACAATGAGCAGTTCTTC. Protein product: CASSVGASAGYNEQFF.